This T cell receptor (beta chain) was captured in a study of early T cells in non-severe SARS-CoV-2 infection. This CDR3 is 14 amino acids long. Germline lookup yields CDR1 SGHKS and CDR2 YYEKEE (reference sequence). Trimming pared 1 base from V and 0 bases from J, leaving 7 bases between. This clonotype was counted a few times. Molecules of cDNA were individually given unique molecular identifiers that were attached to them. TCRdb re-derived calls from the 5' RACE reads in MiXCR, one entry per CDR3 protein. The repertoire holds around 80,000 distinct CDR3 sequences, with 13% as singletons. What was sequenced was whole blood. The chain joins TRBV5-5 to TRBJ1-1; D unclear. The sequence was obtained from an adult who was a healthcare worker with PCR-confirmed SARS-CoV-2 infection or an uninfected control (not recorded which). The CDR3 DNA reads TGTGCCAGCAGCTTGTTGGAGATGAACACTGAAGCTTTCTTT. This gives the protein CASSLLEMNTEAFF.